A few counts support the clone carrying this T cell receptor (beta chain). Its antigen remains unknown. The CDR3 loop spans 15 amino acids. The V gene lost 3 bases and the J gene lost 1 base, with 12 bases spanning the gap. Germline CDR1 KGHSH, CDR2 LQKENI. The data derive from a study of OX40 agonist ivuxolimab in advanced cancers. Study in general: Patients with prior anti-PD-1, anti-PD-L1 or anti-CTLA-4 therapy were eligible; about 41% had some. Study-level results: The authors did not determine the antigen specificity of the expanded peripheral T cells.

Using immunoSEQ multiplex PCR, the repertoire was profiled, and TCRdb retains in-frame clones only, with some absent. The table shows 90,000 to 100,000 clones, with approximately 90% occurring only once. The receptor was derived from an adult with an advanced solid tumor such as melanoma, head and neck, liver or kidney cancer. The sample in question was CD4+ or CD8+ T cells sorted from blood, obtained in a trial of the OX40 agonist ivuxolimab. The chain links TRBV18 to TRBJ1-1, with a tentative D call TRBD1 (5 bases). The CDR3 here is CASSPGEWGNTEAFF. The CDR3 bases are TGTGCCAGCTCACCGGGGGAATGGGGGAACACTGAAGCTTTCTTT.